This paragraph covers one TCR beta chain sequence. The antigen is not known. The data originate from a study of PD-L1 blockade in urothelial cancer. The wider study: Dosed intravenously at 1,200 mg every 3 weeks, atezolizumab was initiated by patients in the mid-2010s. Points from the study as a whole: Where pretreatment blood TCR clonality fell below the median, better survival was predicted.

Every PCR received spiked-in synthetic TCR analog templates. Measured with immunoSEQ multiplex PCR; TCRdb has only the in-frame clones, and not every one. The sample lists 83,000 or so clones; 75% to 90% were seen once. Time point in this sample: peripheral blood 6 weeks after treatment start. Patients suffered from locally advanced or metastatic urothelial carcinoma. The length of the CDR3 is 17 residues. Germline CDR1 SGDLS, CDR2 YYNGEE. V was pared by 3 bases and J by 2 bases, with 7 bases of the junction left unmatched. The sample here was PBMCs, taken around atezolizumab (anti-PD-L1) treatment. This receptor was identified in an older man with urothelial cancer. The rearrangement links TRBV9 to TRBJ2-7, with 14 bases aligning to TRBD2. This chain's CDR3 is CASSGPSTSGRAYEQYF. CDR3 DNA: TGTGCCAGCAGCGGACCTTCGACTAGCGGGAGGGCCTACGAGCAGTACTTC.